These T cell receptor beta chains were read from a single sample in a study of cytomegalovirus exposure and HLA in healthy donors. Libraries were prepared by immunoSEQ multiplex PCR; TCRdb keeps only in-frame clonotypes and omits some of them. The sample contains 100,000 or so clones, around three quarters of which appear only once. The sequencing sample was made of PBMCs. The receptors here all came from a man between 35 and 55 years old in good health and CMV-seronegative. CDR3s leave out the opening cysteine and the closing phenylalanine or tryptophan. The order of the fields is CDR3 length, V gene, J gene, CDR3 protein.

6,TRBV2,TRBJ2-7,ASQGQY
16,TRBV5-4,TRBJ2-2,ASSPPRGGGEGTGELF
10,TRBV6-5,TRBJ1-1,ASSGQYTEAF
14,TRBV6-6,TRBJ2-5,ASSYLGLAGGETQY
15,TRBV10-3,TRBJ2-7,AISRTGGESGGSEQY
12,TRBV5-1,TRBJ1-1,ASSLVPGHGEAF
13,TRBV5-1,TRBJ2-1,ASSLVASVVSEQF
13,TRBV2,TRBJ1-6,ASSFEQVLNSPLH
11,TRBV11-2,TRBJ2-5,ASSLVLQETQY
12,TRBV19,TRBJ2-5,ASRRTAYQETQY
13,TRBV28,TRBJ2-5,ASRLGLSLPETQY
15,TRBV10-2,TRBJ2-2,ASSSGTVIANTGELF
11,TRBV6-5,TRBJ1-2,ASSQETGIGYT
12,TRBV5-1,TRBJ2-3,ASSRLASTDTQY
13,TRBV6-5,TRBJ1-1,ASSPGTAGQQAAF
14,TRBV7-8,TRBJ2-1,ASSSGLAGGNNEQF
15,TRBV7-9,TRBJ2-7,ASSLAQLAGESYEQY
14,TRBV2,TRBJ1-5,ASSEDGGAGNQPQH
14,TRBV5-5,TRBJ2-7,ASSYQYRQGHYEQY
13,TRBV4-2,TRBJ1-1,ASSQPGQLNTEAF
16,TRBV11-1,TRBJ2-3,ASSLRLSGGAGTDTQY
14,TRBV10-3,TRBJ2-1,AISESSWRGDNEQF
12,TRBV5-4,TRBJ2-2,ASSPDSLVGELF
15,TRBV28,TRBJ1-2,ASTSRPGQGLDYGYT
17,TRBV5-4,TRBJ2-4,ASSPVGLAGGPAKNIQY
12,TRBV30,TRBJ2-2,AWSDRLDTGELF
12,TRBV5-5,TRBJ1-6,ASSLVQGGSPLH
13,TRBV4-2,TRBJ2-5,ASSQSSSAQETQY
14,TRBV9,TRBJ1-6,ASSVGAAGADSPLH
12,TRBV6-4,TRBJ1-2,ASSDEDRGYGYT
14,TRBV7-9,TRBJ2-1,SSSDRTGALYNEQF
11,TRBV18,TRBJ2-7,ASSPDSSYEQY
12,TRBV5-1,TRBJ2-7,ASSPGSTGYEQY
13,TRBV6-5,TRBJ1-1,ASSYSQNLNTEAF
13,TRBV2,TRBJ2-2,ASSAGAVSPGELF
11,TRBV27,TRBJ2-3,ASSFKGVDTQY
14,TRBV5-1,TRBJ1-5,ASSFGVQPKNQPQH
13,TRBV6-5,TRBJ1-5,ASRPGQYSNQPQH
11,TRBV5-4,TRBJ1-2,ASRSTGLYGYT
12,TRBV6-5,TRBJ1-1,ASSSTGRNTEAF
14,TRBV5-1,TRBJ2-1,ASSPYSGGLYNEQF
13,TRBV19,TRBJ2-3,ASSMRGQGPDTQY
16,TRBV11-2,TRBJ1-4,ASSLSYRRHATNEKLF
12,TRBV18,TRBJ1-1,ASSPVQLNTEAF
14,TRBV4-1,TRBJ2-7,ASSRGQGVGSYEQY
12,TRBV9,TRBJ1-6,ASSPGQGFGRLH
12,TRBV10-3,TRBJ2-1,AIKAGGPYNEQF
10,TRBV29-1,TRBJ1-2,SVETTGYGYT
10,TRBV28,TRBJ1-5,ASSLSGQPQH
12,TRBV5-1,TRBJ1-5,ASSLGSANQPQH
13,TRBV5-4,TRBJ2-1,ASSSSGGSYNEQF
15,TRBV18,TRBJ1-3,ASSPTGTSPGGNTIY